This paragraph covers one T cell receptor (beta chain) sequence. The germline gives CDR1 LNHDA, CDR2 SQIVND (reference sequence). The CDR3 is 15 residues long. Between the trimmed V and J ends, which lost 4 bases and 3 bases, there was a span of 12 bases. Original processing notes: Reference gene primer amplification gave estimated nucleated cell counts. Produced via immunoSEQ multiplex PCR; TCRdb's table is partial and in-frame only. V and J calls and clone size are as listed in that table; D and trimming were resolved from the DNA. The repertoire holds fewer than 25,000 clones, with roughly 86% as singletons. The data belong to a study of blood T cell repertoires in COVID-19.

Sequenced: peripheral blood. The sequence derives from a man in his fifties with active COVID-19. The chain employs TRBV19 and TRBJ2-2; possibly TRBD1 for D (5 bases). In DNA form, the CDR3 reads TGTGCCAGTAGTACGGACACCGGATACACCGGGGAGCTGTTTTTT. It codes for CASSTDTGYTGELFF.